This TCR beta chain was captured in a study of blood T cell repertoires in COVID-19. Study-wide context: Samples of COVID-19 (acute and convalescent) were obtained from the United States, Italy and Spain. Sources were T cells, B-cell-depleted T cells, or PBMCs; the material itself was cDNA or gDNA.

This clone was seen just once. How the authors handled the data: For nucleated cells, counts were estimated from reference gene primer amplification. The data were produced by immunoSEQ multiplex PCR, yet TCRdb's version contains in-frame clones alone and is incomplete. V and J calls and clone size are copied from that table; D and trimming were computed from the DNA. The sample lists roughly 150,000 clones; roughly 80% were seen once. Germline CDR1 is LNHDA and CDR2 is SQIVND (reference sequence). The CDR3 covers 17 residues. The V end lost 4 bases, the J end lost 6 bases, and 22 bases lay between the germline ends.

Sequences were obtained from peripheral blood. V is TRBV19 and J is TRBJ2-4; D perhaps matches TRBD2 (8 bases). The origin of this receptor is a man aged 60-69 years with acute or convalescent COVID-19. CDR3 sequence: CASSRGGRGGGRNIQYF. Written as DNA, the CDR3 is TGTGCCAGTAGTAGAGGGGGCCGGGGGGGCGGTCGAAACATTCAGTACTTC.